The sequence of this TCR beta chain was determined in a study of T cells in Graves' hyperthyroidism and ophthalmopathy. There were TCR beta CDR3 regions amplified from RNA transcripts. TCR CDR3 regions were first amplified by RT-PCR with HTBI primers. TCRdb ran MiXCR on the multiplex PCR reads and lists one entry per CDR3 protein. The table has approximately 490,000 distinct CDR3 sequences, under 25% seen once. This clonotype occurred many times. The sequenced sample consisted of blood. The receptor comes from a woman aged 70-85 years with Graves' ophthalmopathy.

Here the CDR3 reads CASSTSGTGRGETQYF. In nucleotides, the CDR3 is TGTGCCAGCAGTACTTCCGGGACCGGGCGAGGGGAGACCCAGTACTTC. The chain employs TRBV28 and TRBJ2-5; TRBD1 or TRBD2 may be the D gene (5 bases each). The CDR3 covers 16 residues. The germline V gene encodes CDR1 MDHEN and CDR2 SYDVKM. Trimming took off 5 bases at V and 5 bases at J, with 21 bases between the two ends.